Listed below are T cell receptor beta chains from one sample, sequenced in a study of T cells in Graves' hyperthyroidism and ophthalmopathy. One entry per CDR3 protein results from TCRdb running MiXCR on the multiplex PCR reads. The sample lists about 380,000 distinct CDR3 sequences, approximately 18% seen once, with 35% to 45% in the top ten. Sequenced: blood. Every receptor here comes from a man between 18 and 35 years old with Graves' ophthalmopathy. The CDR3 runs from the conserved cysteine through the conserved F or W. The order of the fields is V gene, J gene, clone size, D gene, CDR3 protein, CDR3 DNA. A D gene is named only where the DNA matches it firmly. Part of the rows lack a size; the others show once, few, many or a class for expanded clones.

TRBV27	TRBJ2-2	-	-	CASSLGNGELFF	TGTGCCAGCAGCCTAGGAAATGGGGAGCTGTTTTTT
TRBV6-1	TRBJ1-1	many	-	CASSENRMNTEAFF	TGTGCCAGCAGTGAAAACAGGATGAACACTGAAGCTTTCTTT
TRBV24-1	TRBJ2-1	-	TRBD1	CATSDPRQGSYNEQFF	TGTGCCACCAGTGACCCCAGACAGGGCTCCTACAATGAGCAGTTCTTC
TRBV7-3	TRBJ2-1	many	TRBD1	CASSPGQSRYNEQFF	TGTGCCAGCAGCCCGGGACAGTCAAGGTACAATGAGCAGTTCTTC
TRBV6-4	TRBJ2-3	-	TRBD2	CASSVMSGIGTDTQYF	TGTGCCAGCAGTGTTATGAGCGGGATCGGCACAGATACGCAGTATTTT
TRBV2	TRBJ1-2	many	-	CASIGTLNYGYTF	TGTGCCAGCATAGGGACACTGAACTATGGCTACACCTTC
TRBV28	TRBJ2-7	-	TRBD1	CASTLTGTGSYEQYF	TGTGCCAGCACTCTTACCGGGACAGGGTCCTACGAGCAGTACTTC
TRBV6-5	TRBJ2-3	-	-	CASSYGGGPGTDTQYF	TGTGCCAGCAGTTACGGGGGGGGGCCTGGCACAGATACGCAGTATTTT
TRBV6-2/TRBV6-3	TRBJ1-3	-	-	CASNEGVGNAIYF	TGTGCCAGCAACGAAGGAGTAGGAAACGCCATATATTTT
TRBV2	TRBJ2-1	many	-	CASSESPFTDNEQFF	TGTGCCAGCAGTGAATCCCCTTTTACAGACAATGAGCAGTTCTTC
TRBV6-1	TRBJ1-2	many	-	CASSDHRDLCTF	TGTGCCAGCAGTGACCACAGGGACCTTTGCACCTTC
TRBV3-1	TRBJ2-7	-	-	CASSPRLWNSYEQYF	TGTGCCAGCAGCCCCCGGTTGTGGAACTCCTACGAGCAGTACTTC
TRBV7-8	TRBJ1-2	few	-	CASRTLGDYGYTF	TGTGCCAGCAGGACGTTGGGGGACTATGGCTACACCTTC
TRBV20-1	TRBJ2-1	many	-	CSAAGRRVFNEQFF	TGCAGTGCCGCCGGCAGGAGGGTTTTCAATGAGCAGTTCTTC
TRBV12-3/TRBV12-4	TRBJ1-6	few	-	CASSLQYNSPLHF	TGTGCCAGCAGTTTACAGTATAATTCACCCCTCCACTTT
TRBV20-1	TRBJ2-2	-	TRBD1	CSVQRQGHTGELFF	TGCAGTGTACAGCGACAGGGACACACCGGGGAGCTGTTTTTT
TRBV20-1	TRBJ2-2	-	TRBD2	CSARDTPGGGGDTGELFF	TGCAGTGCTAGAGATACCCCGGGGGGGGGGGGCGATACCGGGGAGCTGTTTTTT